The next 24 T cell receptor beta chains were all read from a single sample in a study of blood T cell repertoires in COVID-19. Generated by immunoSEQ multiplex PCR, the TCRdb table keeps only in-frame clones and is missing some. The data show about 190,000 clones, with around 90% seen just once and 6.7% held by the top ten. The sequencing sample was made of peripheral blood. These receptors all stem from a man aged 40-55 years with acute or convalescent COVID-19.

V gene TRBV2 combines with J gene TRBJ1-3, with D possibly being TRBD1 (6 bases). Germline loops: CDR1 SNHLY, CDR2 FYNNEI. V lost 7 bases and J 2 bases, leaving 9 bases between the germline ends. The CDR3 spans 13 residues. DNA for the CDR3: TGTGCCAGCATACAGGGCCCTGGAAACACCATATATTTT. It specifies CASIQGPGNTIYF.

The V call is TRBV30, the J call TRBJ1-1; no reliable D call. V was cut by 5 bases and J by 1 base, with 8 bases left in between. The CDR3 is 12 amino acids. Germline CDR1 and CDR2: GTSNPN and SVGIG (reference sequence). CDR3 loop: CAWDDKNTEAFF. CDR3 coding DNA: TGTGCCTGGGACGACAAGAACACTGAAGCTTTCTTT.

CDR3 DNA: TGTGCCAGCAGACCCCGGGGGGGCCAATCCTACAATGAGCAGTTCTTC. Translating it yields CASRPRGGQSYNEQFF. This rearrangement joins TRBV7-9 to TRBJ2-1; 8 bases fit TRBD2. The CDR3 sequence is 16 residues long. V was clipped by 6 bases and J by 1 base; unmatched bases: 8. Germline V gene lookup returns CDR1 SEHNR and CDR2 FQNEAQ (reference sequence).

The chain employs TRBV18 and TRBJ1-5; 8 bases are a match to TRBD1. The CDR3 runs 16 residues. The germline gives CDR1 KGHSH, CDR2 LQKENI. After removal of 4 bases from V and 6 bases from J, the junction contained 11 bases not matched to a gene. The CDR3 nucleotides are TGTGCCAGCTCACAGGACAGGGAAGTGCAGGGTCAGCCCCAGCATTTT. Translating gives CASSQDREVQGQPQHF.

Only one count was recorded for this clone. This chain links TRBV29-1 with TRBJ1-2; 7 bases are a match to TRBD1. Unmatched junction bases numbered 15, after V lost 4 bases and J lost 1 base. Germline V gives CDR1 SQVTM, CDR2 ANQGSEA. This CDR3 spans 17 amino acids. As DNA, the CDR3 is TGCAGCGTTGCCCCGGACAGGTTACAGCTCGATAACTATGGCTACACCTTC. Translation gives CSVAPDRLQLDNYGYTF.

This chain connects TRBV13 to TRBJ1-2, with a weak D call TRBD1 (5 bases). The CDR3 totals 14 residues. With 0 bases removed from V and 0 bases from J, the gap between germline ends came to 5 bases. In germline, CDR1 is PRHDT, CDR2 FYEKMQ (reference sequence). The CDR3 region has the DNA TGTGCCAGCAGCTTAGGGACAGCTAACTATGGCTACACCTTC. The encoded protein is CASSLGTANYGYTF.

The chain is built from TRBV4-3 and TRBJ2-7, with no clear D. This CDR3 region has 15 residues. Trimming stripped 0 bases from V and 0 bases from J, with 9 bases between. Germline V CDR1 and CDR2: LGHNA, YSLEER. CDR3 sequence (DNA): TGCGCCAGCAGCCAAGATTGGAGCGCCTCCTACGAGCAGTACTTC. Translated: CASSQDWSASYEQYF.

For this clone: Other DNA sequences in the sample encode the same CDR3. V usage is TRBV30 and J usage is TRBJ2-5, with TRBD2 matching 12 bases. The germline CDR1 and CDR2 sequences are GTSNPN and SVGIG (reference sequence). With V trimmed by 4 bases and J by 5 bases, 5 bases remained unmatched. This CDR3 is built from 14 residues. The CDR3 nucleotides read TGTGCCTGGACTAGCGGGGGGGCATGGGAGACCCAGTACTTC. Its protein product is CAWTSGGAWETQYF.

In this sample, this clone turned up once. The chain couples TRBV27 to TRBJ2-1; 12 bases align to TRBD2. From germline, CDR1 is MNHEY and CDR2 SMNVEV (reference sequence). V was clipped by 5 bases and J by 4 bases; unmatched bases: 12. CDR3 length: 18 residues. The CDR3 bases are TGTGCCAGCAGTCCCGGACTAGCGGGGACCTACCTGTACAATGAGCAGTTCTTC. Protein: CASSPGLAGTYLYNEQFF.

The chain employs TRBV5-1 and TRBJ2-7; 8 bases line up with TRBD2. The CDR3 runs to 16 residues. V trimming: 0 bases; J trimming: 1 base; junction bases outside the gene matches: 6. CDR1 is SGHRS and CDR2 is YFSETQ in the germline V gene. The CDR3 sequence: CASSLVGASGSYEQYF. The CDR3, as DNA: TGCGCCAGCAGCTTGGTCGGGGCTAGCGGGTCCTACGAGCAGTACTTC. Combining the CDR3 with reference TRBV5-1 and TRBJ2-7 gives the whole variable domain KAGVTQTPRYLIKTRGQQVTLSCSPISGHRSVSWYQQTPGQGLQFLFEYFSETQRNKGNFPGRFSGRQFSNSRSEMNVSTLELGDSALYLCASSLVGASGSYEQYFGPGTRLTVT.

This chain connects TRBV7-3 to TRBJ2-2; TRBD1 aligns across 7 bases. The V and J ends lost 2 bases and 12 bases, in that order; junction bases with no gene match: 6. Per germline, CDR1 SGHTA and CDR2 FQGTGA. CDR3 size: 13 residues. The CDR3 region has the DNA TGTGCCAGCAGCTTAGACAGACAGGGAAAGCTGTTTTTT. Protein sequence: CASSLDRQGKLFF. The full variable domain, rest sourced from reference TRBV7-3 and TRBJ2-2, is GAGVSQTPSNKVTEKGKYVELRCDPISGHTALYWYRQSLGQGPEFLIYFQGTGAADDSGLPNDRFFAVRPEGSVSTLKIQRTERGDSAVYLCASSLDRQGKLFFGEGSRLTVL.

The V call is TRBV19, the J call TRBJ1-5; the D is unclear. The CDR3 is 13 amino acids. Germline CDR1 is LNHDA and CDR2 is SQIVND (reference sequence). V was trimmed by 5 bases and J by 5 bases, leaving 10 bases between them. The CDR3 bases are TGTGCCAGTAGTGACGGGGAGCATCAGCCCCAGCATTTT. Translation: CASSDGEHQPQHF.

CDR3 DNA sequence: TGTGCCAGCAGCCTCCCGGGACTAGCGGGGGGGCCTCGCAATGAGCAGTTCTTC. Amino acids: CASSLPGLAGGPRNEQFF. J is TRBJ2-1 and V is TRBV7-2; 16 bases map to TRBD2. CDR1 and CDR2 from the germline V gene are SGHTA and FQGNSA. This CDR3 contains 18 residues. After removal of 5 bases from V and 6 bases from J, the junction contained 10 bases not matched to a gene.

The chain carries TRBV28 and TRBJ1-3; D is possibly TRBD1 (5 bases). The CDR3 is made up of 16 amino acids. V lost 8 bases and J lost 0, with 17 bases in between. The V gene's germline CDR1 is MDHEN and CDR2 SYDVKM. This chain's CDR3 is CASLTGGVNSGNTIYF. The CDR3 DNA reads TGTGCCAGCCTAACGGGGGGGGTTAACTCTGGAAACACCATATATTTT.

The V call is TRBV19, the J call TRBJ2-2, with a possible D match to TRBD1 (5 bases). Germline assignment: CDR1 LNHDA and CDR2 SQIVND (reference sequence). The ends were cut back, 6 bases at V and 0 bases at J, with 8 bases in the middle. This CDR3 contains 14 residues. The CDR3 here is CASRDNPNTGELFF. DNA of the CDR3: TGTGCCAGTAGGGACAACCCGAACACCGGGGAGCTGTTTTTT. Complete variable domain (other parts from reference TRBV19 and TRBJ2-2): DGGITQSPKYLFRKEGQNVTLSCEQNLNHDAMYWYRQDPGQGLRLIYYSQIVNDFQKGDIAEGYSVSREKKESFPLTVTSAQKNPTAFYLCASRDNPNTGELFFGEGSRLTVL.

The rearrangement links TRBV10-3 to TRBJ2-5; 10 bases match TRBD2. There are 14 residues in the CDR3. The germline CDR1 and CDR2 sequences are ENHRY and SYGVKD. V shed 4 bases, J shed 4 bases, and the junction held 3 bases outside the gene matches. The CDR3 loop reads CAISGSGGGETQYF. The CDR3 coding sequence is TGTGCCATCAGTGGGAGCGGGGGGGGAGAGACCCAGTACTTC.

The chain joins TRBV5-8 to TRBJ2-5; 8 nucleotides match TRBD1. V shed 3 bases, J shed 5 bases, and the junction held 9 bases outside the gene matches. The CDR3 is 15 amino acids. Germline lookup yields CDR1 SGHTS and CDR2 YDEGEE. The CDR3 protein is CASSYGQGARETQYF. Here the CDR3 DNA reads TGTGCCAGCAGCTATGGACAGGGTGCCAGGGAGACCCAGTACTTC.

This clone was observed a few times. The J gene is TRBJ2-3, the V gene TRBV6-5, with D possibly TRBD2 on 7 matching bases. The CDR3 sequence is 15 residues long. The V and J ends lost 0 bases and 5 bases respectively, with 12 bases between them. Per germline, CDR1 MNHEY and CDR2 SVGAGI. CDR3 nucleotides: TGTGCCAGCAGTTACTCGGTGGGGGGGCGAGATACGCAGTATTTT. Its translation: CASSYSVGGRDTQYF.

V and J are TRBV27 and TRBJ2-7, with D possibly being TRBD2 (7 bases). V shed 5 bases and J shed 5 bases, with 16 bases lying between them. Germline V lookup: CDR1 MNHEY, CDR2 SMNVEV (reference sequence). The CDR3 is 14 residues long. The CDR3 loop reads CASSPHGGPDEQYF. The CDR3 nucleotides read TGTGCCAGCAGTCCTCACGGGGGGCCAGACGAGCAGTACTTC.

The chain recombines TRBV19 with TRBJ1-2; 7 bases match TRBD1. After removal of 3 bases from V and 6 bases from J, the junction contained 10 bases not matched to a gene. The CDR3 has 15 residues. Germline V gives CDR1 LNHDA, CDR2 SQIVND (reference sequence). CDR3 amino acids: CASSMRRDRADGYTF. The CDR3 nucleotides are TGTGCCAGTAGTATGAGACGCGACAGGGCGGATGGCTACACCTTC. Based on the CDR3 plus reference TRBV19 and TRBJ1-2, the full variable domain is DGGITQSPKYLFRKEGQNVTLSCEQNLNHDAMYWYRQDPGQGLRLIYYSQIVNDFQKGDIAEGYSVSREKKESFPLTVTSAQKNPTAFYLCASSMRRDRADGYTFGSGTRLTVV.

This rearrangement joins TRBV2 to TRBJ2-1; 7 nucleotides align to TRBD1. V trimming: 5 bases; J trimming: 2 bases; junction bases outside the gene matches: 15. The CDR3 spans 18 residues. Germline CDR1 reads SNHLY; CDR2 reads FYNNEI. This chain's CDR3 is CASSRNLQGTPPYNEQFF. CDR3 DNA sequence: TGTGCCAGCAGTCGAAACTTACAGGGGACCCCCCCCTACAATGAGCAGTTCTTC.

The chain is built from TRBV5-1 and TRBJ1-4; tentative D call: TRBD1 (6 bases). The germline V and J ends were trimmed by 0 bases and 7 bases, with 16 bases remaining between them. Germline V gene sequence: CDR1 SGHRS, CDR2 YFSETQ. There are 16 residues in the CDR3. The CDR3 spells CASSLAGAPRGEKLFF. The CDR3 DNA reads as TGCGCCAGCAGCTTGGCCGGGGCGCCCAGGGGTGAAAAACTGTTTTTT. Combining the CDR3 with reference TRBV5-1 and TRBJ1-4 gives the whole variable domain KAGVTQTPRYLIKTRGQQVTLSCSPISGHRSVSWYQQTPGQGLQFLFEYFSETQRNKGNFPGRFSGRQFSNSRSEMNVSTLELGDSALYLCASSLAGAPRGEKLFFGSGTQLSVL.

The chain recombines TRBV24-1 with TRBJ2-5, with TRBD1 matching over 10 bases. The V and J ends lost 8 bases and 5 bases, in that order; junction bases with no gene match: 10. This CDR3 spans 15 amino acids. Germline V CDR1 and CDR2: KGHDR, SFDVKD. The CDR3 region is CATTAAGQGRETQYF. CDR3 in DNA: TGTGCCACCACAGCGGCGGGACAGGGGAGGGAGACCCAGTACTTC.

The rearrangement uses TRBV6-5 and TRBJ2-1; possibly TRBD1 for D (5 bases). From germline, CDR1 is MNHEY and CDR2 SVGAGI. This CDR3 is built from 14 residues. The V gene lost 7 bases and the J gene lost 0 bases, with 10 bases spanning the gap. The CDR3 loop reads CASIWTNSYNEQFF. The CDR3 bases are TGTGCCAGCATCTGGACAAACTCCTACAATGAGCAGTTCTTC.